Included here is one T cell receptor (beta chain) sequence, with context. This CDR3 spans 17 amino acids. The ends lost 2 bases at V and 2 bases at J; junction bases unmatched: 7. Germline assignment: CDR1 MNHNS and CDR2 SASEGT. One Seattle source followed patients from active infection through their disease course. The entry originates in a study of blood T cell repertoires in COVID-19. Study details: T cells, B-cell-depleted T cells, or PBMCs supplied cDNA or gDNA.

In the original analysis: Estimated nucleated cell counts came from reference gene primer amplification. Measured with immunoSEQ multiplex PCR; TCRdb has only the in-frame clones, and not every one. Clone size and V and J calls were adopted from that table, with D and trimming inferred from the DNA. The data hold about 160,000 clones, with approximately 80% observed a single time. The rearrangement joins TRBV6-1 to TRBJ1-1; 11 bases map to TRBD1. The sequencing sample was made of peripheral blood. The clonotype originates from a woman aged 40 to 49 with COVID-19, enrolled during active disease. CDR3 nucleotide sequence: TGTGCCAGCAGTGAACGGGGACAGGGGGTTGGAAACACTGAAGCTTTCTTT. It translates to CASSERGQGVGNTEAFF.